This T cell receptor beta chain is from a study of blood T cells in healthy people across ages. A second 7 to 11 cycle PCR used barcoded and J-beta primers. Every single cDNA molecule received a tag from a template-switch adaptor with 12 random nucleotides. TCRdb passed the 5' RACE reads through MiXCR, listing each CDR3 protein once. Among approximately 350,000 distinct CDR3 sequences, 50% to 60% were seen once, and the ten largest hold 50% to 65%. Germline trimming cut 5 bases from V and 2 bases from J; bases unmatched to any gene: 10. The V gene's germline CDR1 is SGHTA and CDR2 FQGNSA. The CDR3 length is 16 residues.

Sequenced sample: blood. The sequence derives from a man in his sixties in good health. This chain links TRBV7-2 with TRBJ2-3, with 7 bases lining up with TRBD1. In nucleotides, the CDR3 is TGTGCCAGCAGCCCGGACAGGCAATCATCCACAGATACGCAGTATTTT. Translated: CASSPDRQSSTDTQYF.